Shown below are 13 T cell receptor beta chains from a single sample sequenced in a study of blood T cell repertoires in COVID-19. TCRdb's copy holds only in-frame clones and misses some; the assay was immunoSEQ multiplex PCR. The sample lists 95,000 to 150,000 clones; approximately 83% were seen once. The sample consisted of peripheral blood. The source is a man between 60 and 75 years old with acute or convalescent COVID-19.

The chain recombines TRBV4-1 with TRBJ1-3; D remains ambiguous. The V end was cut by 0 bases, the J end by 0 bases, with 6 bases between. The CDR3 covers 15 residues. CDR1 MGHRA and CDR2 YSYEKL come from the germline V gene. In DNA form, the CDR3 reads TGCGCCAGCAGCCAAGATGAGGACTCTGGAAACACCATATATTTT. It encodes CASSQDEDSGNTIYF.

V usage is TRBV11-2 and J usage is TRBJ1-6; D gene unclear. CDR1 and CDR2 (germline): SGHAT, FQNNGV. CDR3 length equals 17 residues. Trimming took off 1 base at V and 3 bases at J, with 13 bases between the two ends. DNA of the CDR3: TGTGCCAGCAGCTTAGTACCCCCACTGAACTATAATTCACCCCTCCACTTT. Translating it yields CASSLVPPLNYNSPLHF.

This chain links TRBV2 with TRBJ1-5; D not certain. Per germline, CDR1 SNHLY and CDR2 FYNNEI. CDR3 length: 14 amino acids. Between the trimmed V and J ends, which lost 4 bases and 3 bases, there was a span of 10 bases. The CDR3 loop is CASSGPTNNQPQHF. In nucleotides, the CDR3 is TGTGCCAGCAGTGGGCCCACAAACAATCAGCCCCAGCATTTT.

The chain couples TRBV28 to TRBJ2-1; D call uncertain. Germline-derived CDR1 and CDR2 are MDHEN and SYDVKM. The CDR3 is 13 amino acids. Trimming left V 4 bases short and J 10 bases short, with 14 bases between. The CDR3, as DNA: TGTGCCAGCAGTTCTACCCTCCTGCGGGAGCAGTTCTTC. Residues: CASSSTLLREQFF.

The chain links TRBV28 to TRBJ2-5, with TRBD2 matching 12 bases. CDR3 length: 16 amino acids. Germline V gives CDR1 MDHEN, CDR2 SYDVKM. V lost 5 bases to trimming and J lost 4 bases; unmatched junction nucleotides: 8. The CDR3, as DNA: TGTGCCAGCAGTCCTGGACTAGCGGGAATAGGAGAGACCCAGTACTTC. Translated: CASSPGLAGIGETQYF. Combining the CDR3 with reference TRBV28 and TRBJ2-5 gives the whole variable domain DVKVTQSSRYLVKRTGEKVFLECVQDMDHENMFWYRQDPGLGLRLIYFSYDVKMKEKGDIPEGYSVSREKKERFSLILESASTNQTSMYLCASSPGLAGIGETQYFGPGTRLLVL.

This chain connects TRBV15 to TRBJ2-3; 7 positions agree with TRBD2. The CDR3 consists of 15 residues. The V segment lost 6 bases and the J segment 6 bases; nucleotides outside the gene matches: 12. The germline V gene encodes CDR1 LNHNV and CDR2 YYDKDF (reference sequence). CDR3 amino acids: CATSPSGNSPDTQYF. CDR3 nucleotides: TGTGCCACCAGTCCGAGCGGGAATTCCCCCGATACGCAGTATTTT.

The chain couples TRBV20-1 to TRBJ1-4; TRBD1 might be the D (5 bases). Per germline, CDR1 DFQATT and CDR2 SNEGSKA (reference sequence). The CDR3 spans 13 residues. The V gene lost 3 bases and the J gene lost 8 bases, with 13 bases spanning the gap. CDR3 in DNA: TGCAGTGCTAGTCAGACAGTGGAAGAAAAACTGTTTTTT. The encoded protein is CSASQTVEEKLFF.

The rearrangement uses TRBV4-1 and TRBJ2-5; 10 nucleotides align to TRBD2. V shed 0 bases and J 3 bases; nucleotides not matched to a gene: 1. The CDR3 loop spans 15 amino acids. Looked up from germline, CDR1 is MGHRA and CDR2 is YSYEKL. CDR3 amino acids: CASSQETSGKETQYF. The DNA of the CDR3 is TGCGCCAGCAGCCAAGAAACTAGCGGGAAAGAGACCCAGTACTTC.

This clone was counted between two and nine times. The rearrangement uses TRBV24-1 and TRBJ1-5; 7 bases map to TRBD1. The CDR3 consists of 16 residues. The V segment lost 3 bases and the J segment 4 bases; nucleotides outside the gene matches: 8. The germline gives CDR1 KGHDR, CDR2 SFDVKD. The CDR3 DNA sequence: TGTGCCACCAGTGATCCCCGCAGGGGGAATAATCAGCCCCAGCATTTT. Its protein product is CATSDPRRGNNQPQHF.

This rearrangement joins TRBV27 to TRBJ2-2, with D possibly being TRBD2 (6 bases). The CDR3 has 15 residues. CDR1 is MNHEY, CDR2 SMNVEV, per germline (reference sequence). The V end lost 6 bases, the J end lost 9 bases, and 20 bases lay between the germline ends. This CDR3 is CASSSRLVDNRELFF. In nucleotides, the CDR3 is TGTGCCAGCAGCTCCAGACTAGTCGATAACCGGGAGCTGTTTTTT.

J is TRBJ2-7 and V is TRBV28; TRBD2 agrees at 13 bases. J gave up 3 bases and V 5 bases, and 4 bases lay outside the gene matches. The CDR3 is made up of 15 amino acids. Per the germline V gene, CDR1 is MDHEN and CDR2 is SYDVKM. In DNA, the CDR3 is TGTGCCAGCAGTCGGACTAGCGGGAGTAACTACGAGCAGTACTTC. Protein product: CASSRTSGSNYEQYF.

The rearrangement joins TRBV6-4 to TRBJ2-6, with D tentatively TRBD1 (5 bases). V was pared by 2 bases and J by 0 bases, with 5 bases between. Germline CDR1 MRHNA, CDR2 SNTAGT. CDR3 length: 15 amino acids. In nucleotides, the CDR3 is TGTGCCAGCAGTGACGACAGCTCTGGGGCCAACGTCCTGACTTTC. Translating gives CASSDDSSGANVLTF.

The gene calls are TRBV20-1 and TRBJ2-1; TRBD2 might be the D (6 bases). V was shortened by 2 bases and J by 10 bases, with 9 bases between the two germline ends. From germline, CDR1 is DFQATT and CDR2 SNEGSKA (reference sequence). This CDR3 has 11 amino acids. The CDR3 region has the DNA TGCAGTGCTAGAACGGCGGGGGAGCAGTTCTTC. Its translation is CSARTAGEQFF.